This TCR beta chain was recorded in a study of blood T cell repertoires in COVID-19. Looked up from germline, CDR1 is SGHRS and CDR2 is YFSETQ. CDR3 size: 16 residues. Trimming removed 4 bases from V and 7 bases from J; junction bases left unmatched: 8. This table comes from immunoSEQ multiplex PCR, and its TCRdb copy is limited to in-frame clones, with some not included. This table holds about 270,000 clones, 83% found once. The TCR sequence derives from a woman aged 45-65 years who had recovered from COVID-19. What was sequenced was peripheral blood. V is TRBV5-1 and J is TRBJ2-1, with 13 positions matching TRBD2. The CDR3 DNA reads TGCGCCAGCAGCCCGTTGACTAGCGGGGGGAGGAATGAGCAGTTCTTC. Translated: CASSPLTSGGRNEQFF.